The 21 T cell receptor beta chains listed next were all sequenced from one sample in a study of molecular identifiers for immune sequencing clone quantification. TCRdb recomputed calls from the PCR reads with MiXCR, one row per CDR3 protein. The sample holds approximately 550,000 distinct CDR3 sequences, over 20% seen once. The sample was naive CD8+ T cells from blood, with Jurkat cell RNA spiked in. Subset: FACS-sorted CD8+CD4-CCR7+CD45RA+ naive T cells. All receptors derive from a human donor in good health. Some libraries in this study had Jurkat cell RNA spiked in.

A few counts support this clonotype. This may arise from a read error, as a much more abundant clone is one base away. This likely comes from a read error, as the CDR3 has no conserved phenylalanine or tryptophan at its end. This rearrangement joins TRBV2 to TRBJ2-7; 7 nucleotides align to TRBD1. Unmatched junction bases numbered 16, after V lost 7 bases and J lost 4 bases. This CDR3 contains 16 residues. Germline assignment: CDR1 SNHLY and CDR2 FYNNEI. CDR3 protein: CASKEDRVKVLYEQYL. CDR3 nucleotide sequence: TGTGCCAGCAAAGAAGACAGGGTGAAAGTCCTGTACGAGCAGTACCTC.

The rearrangement uses TRBV12-3 or TRBV12-4 and TRBJ2-7, with 8 bases identical to TRBD2. This CDR3 has 18 residues. V was clipped by 6 bases and J by 5 bases; unmatched bases: 21. For the CDR3, the DNA is TGTGCCAGCAGCCTGTCGGTATCCGCCGGGACTAGGTGGCACGAGCAGTACTTC. Amino acid sequence: CASSLSVSAGTRWHEQYF.

This sequence joins TRBV27 and TRBJ2-7; D is unresolved. The CDR3 extends over 13 amino acids. From germline, CDR1 is MNHEY and CDR2 SMNVEV (reference sequence). Trimming took 4 bases from V and 6 from J, leaving 13 bases between them. The CDR3 loop is CASSSHPSTEQYF. CDR3 coding DNA: TGTGCCAGCAGTTCGCATCCCTCTACCGAGCAGTACTTC.

This clonotype has a count of ten or more. The J gene is TRBJ1-1, the V gene TRBV7-2; perhaps TRBD1 as D (6 bases). Germline V lookup: CDR1 SGHTA, CDR2 FQGNSA. The V and J ends lost 4 bases and 6 bases respectively, with 15 bases between them. The CDR3 spans 14 residues. The DNA for the CDR3 is TGTGCCAGCAGCTCCCCGGCAGGGGTTCCTGAAGCTTTCTTT. This sequence encodes CASSSPAGVPEAFF. Combining the CDR3 with reference TRBV7-2 and TRBJ1-1 gives the whole variable domain GAGVSQSPSNKVTEKGKDVELRCDPISGHTALYWYRQSLGQGLEFLIYFQGNSAPDKSGLPSDRFSAERTGGSVSTLTIQRTQQEDSAVYLCASSSPAGVPEAFFGQGTRLTVV.

This clonotype appeared a few times. V and J are TRBV7-2 and TRBJ1-1; 10 nucleotides agree with TRBD1. V was clipped by 3 bases and J by 3 bases; unmatched bases: 10. Germline CDR1 SGHTA, CDR2 FQGNSA. The CDR3 is 17 amino acids. CDR3 sequence: CASSLGPTGGSDTEAFF. Here the CDR3 DNA reads TGTGCCAGCAGCTTGGGCCCGACAGGGGGCAGCGACACTGAAGCTTTCTTT.

The chain uses TRBV19 and TRBJ1-1; TRBD1 agrees at 7 bases. Looked up from germline, CDR1 is LNHDA and CDR2 is SQIVND (reference sequence). V dropped 6 bases and J dropped 0; count of bases not matched to a gene: 4. CDR3 length: 14 residues. This chain's CDR3 is CASSVRGMNTEAFF. For the CDR3, the DNA is TGTGCCAGTAGCGTCAGGGGGATGAACACTGAAGCTTTCTTT.

This clonotype was detected only a few times. The chain has TRBV19 and TRBJ2-7; D uncertain. The germline V and J ends were trimmed by 5 bases and 0 bases, with 14 bases remaining between them. Germline V gene lookup returns CDR1 LNHDA and CDR2 SQIVND (reference sequence). CDR3 length: 15 residues. The CDR3 sequence: CASSSDVPSSYEQYF. The CDR3 DNA is TGTGCCAGTAGTTCAGACGTACCTAGCTCCTACGAGCAGTACTTC.

The table lists this clonotype with many counts. The chain carries TRBV4-3 and TRBJ2-1; 7 positions match TRBD1. Germline assignment: CDR1 LGHNA and CDR2 YSLEER. V gave up 0 bases and J gave up 3 bases; unmatched junction bases: 8. The CDR3 has 17 residues. CDR3 DNA sequence: TGCGCCAGCAGCCAAGATAGTAGAGGGGGCGGCTACAATGAGCAGTTCTTC. This translates into CASSQDSRGGGYNEQFF.

This clonotype was recorded once. One end of the junction fails to match germline, which may point to a read error. V is TRBV5-6 and J is TRBJ1-4; the D is unclear. Germline-derived CDR1 and CDR2 are SGHDT and YYEEEE. The CDR3 covers 15 residues. The CDR3 DNA reads as TGTGCCAGCAGCCTGGCCCCAGAGGCTAATGGAAAACTGTTTTTT. Amino acids: CASSLAPEANGKLFF.

Concerning this clonotype: Possible read error: a much larger clone is one base away. The CDR3 region is CNVGLPLDTQYF. CDR3 DNA: TGCAACGTTGGTCTCCCCTTGGATACGCAGTATTTT. The chain combines TRBV29-1 with TRBJ2-3; the D is unclear. The CDR3 length is 12 residues. CDR1 is SQVTM, CDR2 ANQGSEA, per germline.

The chain carries TRBV12-3 or TRBV12-4 and TRBJ1-5, with TRBD1 matching over 10 bases. The CDR3 sequence is 15 residues long. Losses at the gene ends were 7 bases for V and 8 bases for J; bases not matched to a gene: 11. In DNA form, the CDR3 reads TGTGCCAGCAAGCGCGGGACAGGGGTTTATAAGCCCCAGCATTTT. Its protein product is CASKRGTGVYKPQHF.

V is TRBV27 and J is TRBJ2-1; either TRBD1 or TRBD2 may supply D (6 bases each). The CDR3 spans 14 residues. Deletions cut 7 bases from V and 9 bases from J, with 19 bases between. CDR1 MNHEY and CDR2 SMNVEV come from the germline V gene (reference sequence). CDR3 loop: CASIQGGPYGEQFF. The CDR3, as DNA: TGTGCCAGCATTCAAGGGGGGCCGTATGGTGAGCAGTTCTTC.

The table lists this clonotype with many counts. V usage is TRBV5-8 and J usage is TRBJ2-5, with TRBD2 as a possible D gene (6 bases). CDR1 is SGHTS and CDR2 is YDEGEE in the germline V gene. This CDR3 has 14 amino acids. Trimming shortened V by 0 bases and J by 5 bases, and 11 bases separated the two germline ends. The CDR3 loop is CASSLELAPETQYF. CDR3 nucleotide sequence: TGTGCCAGCAGCTTGGAACTAGCTCCCGAGACCCAGTACTTC. Filled out from reference TRBV5-8 and TRBJ2-5, the complete variable domain reads EAGVTQSPTHLIKTRGQQATLRCSPISGHTSVYWYQQALGLGLQFLLWYDEGEERNRGNFPPRFSGRQFPNYSSELNVNALELEDSALYLCASSLELAPETQYFGPGTRLLVL.

The J gene is TRBJ2-6, the V gene TRBV6-2 or TRBV6-3; tentatively, D is TRBD1 (5 bases). The CDR3 has 17 residues. V was shortened by 5 bases and J by 0 bases, with 14 bases between the two germline ends. In germline, CDR1 is MNHEY, CDR2 SVGEGT. DNA for the CDR3: TGTGCCAGCAGTCTGTGGAAGGGGCCCTCTGGGGCCAACGTCCTGACTTTC. It translates to CASSLWKGPSGANVLTF.

This clonotype was detected many times. This rearrangement joins TRBV12-3 or TRBV12-4 to TRBJ1-5, with D uncertain. The V and J ends lost 5 bases and 0 bases respectively, with 11 bases between them. This CDR3 comprises 15 residues. The CDR3 DNA reads TGTGCCAGCAGTCATCAGGAATCTAGCAATCAGCCCCAGCATTTT. Amino acids: CASSHQESSNQPQHF.

This chain uses TRBV2 with TRBJ1-4; D is perhaps TRBD1 (5 bases). The V and J ends lost 5 bases and 4 bases respectively, with 26 bases between them. This CDR3 comprises 19 residues. Germline V gene lookup returns CDR1 SNHLY and CDR2 FYNNEI. The CDR3 coding sequence is TGTGCCAGCAGTAAAAATGGACACTCCATCCATAATATTAATGAAAAACTGTTTTTT. The encoded protein is CASSKNGHSIHNINEKLFF. The entire variable domain, with the rest obtained from reference TRBV2 and TRBJ1-4, is as follows: EPEVTQTPSHQVTQMGQEVILRCVPISNHLYFYWYRQILGQKVEFLVSFYNNEISEKSEIFDDQFSVERPDGSNFTLKIRSTKLEDSAMYFCASSKNGHSIHNINEKLFFGSGTQLSVL.

There are many counts of this clonotype. V and J are TRBV9 and TRBJ2-5; D gene uncertain. Germline lookup yields CDR1 SGDLS and CDR2 YYNGEE. The CDR3 consists of 13 residues. V lost 4 bases to trimming and J lost 7 bases, with 14 bases between them. CDR3 nucleotides: TGTGCCAGCAGCACGAGGTGGGATCCGACCCAGTACTTC. Amino acids: CASSTRWDPTQYF.

V is TRBV11-2 and J is TRBJ2-2; 8 nucleotides align to TRBD2. The CDR3 is made up of 15 amino acids. J lost 6 bases, V lost 4 bases, and 7 bases had no gene match. In germline, CDR1 is SGHAT, CDR2 FQNNGV. This CDR3 is CASSYLAGTAGELFF. DNA for the CDR3: TGTGCCAGCAGCTACTTAGCGGGGACGGCCGGGGAGCTGTTTTTT.

The genes are TRBV12-3 or TRBV12-4 and TRBJ2-5; 7 bases match TRBD1. Germline trimming cut 4 bases from V and 5 bases from J; bases unmatched to any gene: 7. CDR3 length equals 14 residues. In DNA, the CDR3 is TGTGCCAGCAGTTCGACAGGGAATTGGGAGACCCAGTACTTC. This codes for CASSSTGNWETQYF.

In its sample, this clonotype was seen many times. This chain connects TRBV4-3 to TRBJ1-3; D gene ambiguous. Germline loops: CDR1 LGHNA, CDR2 YSLEER. The CDR3 covers 16 residues. With 1 base removed from V and 0 bases from J, the gap between germline ends came to 10 bases. CDR3 sequence reads: CASSQVFGNSGNTIYF. CDR3 DNA sequence: TGCGCCAGCAGCCAAGTTTTCGGGAACTCTGGAAACACCATATATTTT.

The rearrangement uses TRBV10-2 and TRBJ2-3; 12 nucleotides agree with TRBD2. The CDR3 is made up of 15 amino acids. J gave up 6 bases and V 6 bases, and 7 bases lay outside the gene matches. Germline V gives CDR1 WSHSY, CDR2 SAAADI. CDR3 nucleotide sequence: TGCGCCAGCAGGCTAGCGGGGGGGGTGCTGGATACGCAGTATTTT. Its protein product is CASRLAGGVLDTQYF.